Listed below are T cell receptor beta chains from one sample, sequenced in a study of early T cells in non-severe SARS-CoV-2 infection. TCRdb independently ran MiXCR on the 5' RACE reads; one entry per CDR3 protein. The table lists roughly 30,000 distinct CDR3 sequences, around 5.9% of them singletons, with 13% in the top ten. The specimen sequenced was whole blood. The receptor set was obtained from an adult who was a healthcare worker with PCR-confirmed SARS-CoV-2 infection or an uninfected control (not recorded which). Each CDR3 is given with its conserved first and last residue. The D gene is left open where the match is weak. Not all rows give a size; the values are once, few, many and, for expanded clones, a class.

abundance	v_gene	d_gene	j_gene	CDR3nt	CDR3aa
many	TRBV7-6	TRBD1	TRBJ2-1	TGTGCCAGCAGCCCCGGGACAGTCAATGAGCAGTTCTTC	CASSPGTVNEQFF
few	TRBV30	-	TRBJ2-7	TGTGCCTGGAGTGTACATCAGGTCCTCTCCTACGAGCAGTACTTC	CAWSVHQVLSYEQYF
few	TRBV30	-	TRBJ1-5	TGTGCCTGGTGCCATCCGGGCAATCAGCCCCAGCATTTT	CAWCHPGNQPQHF
many	TRBV28	-	TRBJ1-1	TGTGCCAGCCATACCGGGACTATGAACACTGAAGCTTTCTTT	CASHTGTMNTEAFF
many	TRBV30	-	TRBJ2-7	TGTGCCTGGAGTTCTGGGAAGGGGGGTTACGAGCAGTACTTC	CAWSSGKGGYEQYF
many	TRBV12-5	-	TRBJ2-4	TGTGCTAGTGGTTTCCTACAACGGCTAGCCAAAAACATTCAGTACTTC	CASGFLQRLAKNIQYF
-	TRBV12-3/TRBV12-4	-	TRBJ2-5	TGTGCCAGCAGTTTAGTCGGCCAGGAAGAGACCCAGTACTTC	CASSLVGQEETQYF
many	TRBV7-2	-	TRBJ2-5	TGTGCCAGCAGCTCGCAACGGGGCCAAGAGACCCAGTACTTC	CASSSQRGQETQYF
many	TRBV20-1	-	TRBJ2-4	TGCAGTGCTAGAGTTCTTTTGGAAAACATTCAGTACTTC	CSARVLLENIQYF
many	TRBV25-1	-	TRBJ2-3	TGTGCCAGCAGTGAATCGGGAGCGCGGCCCACAGATACGCAGTATTTT	CASSESGARPTDTQYF
-	TRBV5-5	-	TRBJ1-1	TGTGCCAGCAGCTTGGCCAGAAACATAATGAACACTGAAGCTTTCTTT	CASSLARNIMNTEAFF
many	TRBV6-1	-	TRBJ1-1	TGTGCCAGCAAGGCGGGACGGAACGTCTACACTGAAGCTTTCTTT	CASKAGRNVYTEAFF
many	TRBV7-9	TRBD1	TRBJ2-3	TGTGCCAGCAGCTTATCCCAGGGACAGCCACCAGATACGCAGTATTTT	CASSLSQGQPPDTQYF
many	TRBV6-1	-	TRBJ2-1	TGTGCCAGCAGTGAAGTAAGCTCCTACAATGAGCAGTTCTTC	CASSEVSSYNEQFF
many	TRBV7-2	-	TRBJ2-1	TGTGCCAGCAGCTTCCCGGGACCGATCTCCTACAATGAGCAGTTCTTC	CASSFPGPISYNEQFF
-	TRBV12-3/TRBV12-4	-	TRBJ1-2	TGTGCCAGCAGCTCCCGGGGAGGCTACACCTTC	CASSSRGGYTF
medium-sized	TRBV6-2/TRBV6-3	-	TRBJ1-5	TGTGCCAGCAGTTACTCGCCCGGGGAGGGCCTGAGATTCCAGCATTTT	CASSYSPGEGLRFQHF